This entry features one TCR beta chain sequence. The specificity of this receptor is unknown. It has no much larger one-base neighbor in the sample; base qualities were not kept. These data are taken from a study of T cell clones after liver transplantation (dated by TCRdb to between 2018 and 2021). About the full investigation: Samples were obtained from ITN030ST, a randomized trial in which withdrawal of immunosuppression was attempted within 2 years of liver transplantation. Donor-reactive T cell clones were identified using TCRbeta sequencing after a pre-transplant mixed lymphocyte reaction and were then followed in post-transplant blood. Third party-reactive TCRbeta sequences were also identified from pre-transplant MLRs to serve as an antigen-independent comparator for donor-reactive sequences. Of the eight recipients, a few were HCV-positive, while the remaining recipients had been transplanted for non-autoimmune, non-viral indications. Subjects received no induction therapy and standard immunosuppression until randomization at 12-24 months post-transplant. Tolerance was defined as complete immunosuppression withdrawal for at least one year with no rise in liver enzymes beyond twice the upper limit of normal. Blood samples were collected pre-transplant, pre-randomization before withdrawal, and post-randomization after either complete withdrawal or failed withdrawal. Of the 8 liver transplant recipients making up the studied cohort, 3 were classified as tolerant and 5 as non-tolerant. Here is what the overall study found, with its caveats: In a couple of subjects, low numbers of available donor cells limited the measurable donor-reactive repertoire. A greater decline was seen for donor-reactive sequences than for third party-reactive sequences, suggesting partial antigen-specific deletion unrelated to withdrawal success. Because allograft tissue specimens were not available, migration of donor-reactive T cells into the graft, rather than deletion, may have occurred. In most of the 8 subjects, regardless of tolerance or HCV status, circulating donor-reactive CD4 TCRbeta sequences dropped significantly post-transplant. Conclusions were preliminary, limited by small, heterogeneous patient numbers and non-standardized post-transplant time points. When repertoire turnover was taken into account, detection of donor-reactive sequences was significantly reduced in 7 of 8 subjects for CD4 and in 8 of 8 subjects for CD8.

Unstimulated PBMCs, after thawing, were stained for CD3, CD4 and CD8 and then FACS-sorted into CD3+CD4+ and CD3+CD8+ populations. All 8 studied subjects were randomized to withdrawal of immunosuppression. The Qiagen DNeasy Blood and Tissue Kit was used for genomic DNA isolation. High-throughput TCRbeta CDR3 sequencing of frozen genomic DNA was performed by immunoSEQ, including PCR amplification, mapping, bias correction and internal controls. Turning to the authors' computational methods: Productive rearrangements were kept, and unique TCRbeta sequences were defined by CDR3 nucleotide sequence plus V and J gene. A sequence counted as donor-reactive only if the sequence showed at least 5-fold expansion in CFSE-low cells compared with unstimulated pre-transplant cells and had a frequency of at least 0.01%. Minimum frequency thresholds were set for each subject on the basis of the unstimulated sample with the lowest template count, so that a detection power of at least 90% was ensured. Jensen-Shannon divergence between the top 1000 TCRbeta sequences post-transplant and pre-transplant was used to measure repertoire turnover. Two-sided Fisher's exact tests were used to test for changes in how often donor-reactive sequences were detected. What TCRdb holds here is the immuneACCESS table cut down to in-frame rearrangements. Part of the clones is not present; checked against another copy, under half of the missing clones reflect an unresolved V gene, and the others are unexplained. The DNA was the basis for D and trimming; V, J and clone size are from that table. Across this sample there are tens of thousands of clones, with 65% to 85% seen only once. The top ten clonotypes cover 0.4% to 0.6% of the sample.

Relative to germline, V is 7 bases shorter and J is 2 bases shorter, with 12 bases between their ends. In the germline V gene, CDR1 corresponds to MDHEN and CDR2 to SYDVKM. From cysteine to phenylalanine, the CDR3 is 14 amino acids long. The sequence is cut down to CDR3 DNA, 42 bases in frame from base 1. This receptor was taken from a human patient who received a liver transplant. Some T cells may derive from the graft donor when a transplant has been performed. The chain uses TRBV28 and TRBJ1-5, and TRBD1 may be the D gene, going by 5 matching bases. This sample comprised CD4+ T cells from blood, obtained almost 47 months after liver transplant. Here is the DNA: TGTGCCAGCAACCGTGGGGGAGGCAATCAGCCCCAGCATTTT. It specifies CASNRGGGNQPQHF.